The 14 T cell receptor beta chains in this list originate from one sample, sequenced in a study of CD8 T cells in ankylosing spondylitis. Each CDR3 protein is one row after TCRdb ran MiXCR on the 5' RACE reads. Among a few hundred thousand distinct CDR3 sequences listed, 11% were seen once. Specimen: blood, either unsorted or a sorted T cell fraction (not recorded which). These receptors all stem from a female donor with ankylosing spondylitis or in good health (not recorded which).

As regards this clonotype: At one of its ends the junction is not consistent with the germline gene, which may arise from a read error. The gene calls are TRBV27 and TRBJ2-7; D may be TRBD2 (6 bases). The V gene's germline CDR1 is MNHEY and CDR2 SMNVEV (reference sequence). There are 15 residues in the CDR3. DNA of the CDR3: TGTGCCTGCAGTATAGCTAGCGCTCAACCCTACGAGCAGTACTTC. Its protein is CACSIASAQPYEQYF.

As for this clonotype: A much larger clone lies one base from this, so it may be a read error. CDR3 coding DNA: TGCGCCAGCAACCCCCTTGTGAGAGGGAGCACTGAAGCTTTCTTT. Amino acid sequence: CASNPLVRGSTEAFF. The rearrangement uses TRBV5-1 and TRBJ1-1; D ambiguous. Per germline, CDR1 SGHRS and CDR2 YFSETQ. This CDR3 has 15 amino acids. Between the trimmed V and J ends, which lost 6 bases and 4 bases, there was a span of 19 bases.

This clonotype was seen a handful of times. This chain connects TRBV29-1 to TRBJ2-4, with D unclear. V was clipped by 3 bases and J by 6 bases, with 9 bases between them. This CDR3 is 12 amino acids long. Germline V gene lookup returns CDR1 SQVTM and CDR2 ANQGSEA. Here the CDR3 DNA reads TGCAGCGTTGAGGGCGGAATAAACATTCAGTACTTC. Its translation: CSVEGGINIQYF.

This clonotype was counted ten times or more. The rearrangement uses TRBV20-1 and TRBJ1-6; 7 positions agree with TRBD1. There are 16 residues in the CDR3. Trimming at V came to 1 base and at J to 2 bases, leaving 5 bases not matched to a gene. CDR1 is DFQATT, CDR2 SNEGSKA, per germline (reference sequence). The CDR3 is CSARVGGQTYNSPLHF. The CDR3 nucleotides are TGCAGTGCTAGAGTAGGGGGCCAAACCTATAATTCACCCCTCCACTTT.

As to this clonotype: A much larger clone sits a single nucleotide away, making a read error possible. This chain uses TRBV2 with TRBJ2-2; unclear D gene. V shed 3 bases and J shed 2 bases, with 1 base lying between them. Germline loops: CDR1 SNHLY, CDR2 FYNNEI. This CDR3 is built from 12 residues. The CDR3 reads CASSDNTGELFF. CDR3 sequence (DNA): TGTGCCAGCAGTGATAACACCGGGGAGCTGTTTTTT.

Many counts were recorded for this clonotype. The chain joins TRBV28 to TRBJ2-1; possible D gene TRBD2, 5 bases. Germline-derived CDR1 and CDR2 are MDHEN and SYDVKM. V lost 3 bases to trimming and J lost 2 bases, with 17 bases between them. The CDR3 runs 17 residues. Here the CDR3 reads CASSFISGLGTYNEQFF. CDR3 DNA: TGTGCCAGCAGTTTTATTTCTGGACTCGGCACCTACAATGAGCAGTTCTTC.

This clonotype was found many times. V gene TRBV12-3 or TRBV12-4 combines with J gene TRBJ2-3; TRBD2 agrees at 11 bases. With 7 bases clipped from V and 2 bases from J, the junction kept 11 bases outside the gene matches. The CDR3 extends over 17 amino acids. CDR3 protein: CASIIQLAGVSTDTQYF. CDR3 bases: TGTGCCAGCATTATACAACTAGCGGGGGTCTCCACAGATACGCAGTATTTT.

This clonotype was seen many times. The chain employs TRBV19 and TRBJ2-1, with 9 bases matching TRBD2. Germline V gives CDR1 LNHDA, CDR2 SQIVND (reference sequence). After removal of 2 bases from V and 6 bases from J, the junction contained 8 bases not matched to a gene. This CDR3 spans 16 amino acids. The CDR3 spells CASSIRGASGTNEQFF. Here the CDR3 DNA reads TGTGCCAGTAGTATACGGGGGGCTAGCGGGACCAATGAGCAGTTCTTC.

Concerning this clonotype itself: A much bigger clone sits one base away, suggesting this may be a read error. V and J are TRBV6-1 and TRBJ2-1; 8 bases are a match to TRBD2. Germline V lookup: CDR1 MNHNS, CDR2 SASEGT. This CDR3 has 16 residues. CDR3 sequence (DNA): TGTGCCAGCAGCCCGGGGGGGCCGATCGATCACAATGAGCAGATCTTC. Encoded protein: CASSPGGPIDHNEQIF.

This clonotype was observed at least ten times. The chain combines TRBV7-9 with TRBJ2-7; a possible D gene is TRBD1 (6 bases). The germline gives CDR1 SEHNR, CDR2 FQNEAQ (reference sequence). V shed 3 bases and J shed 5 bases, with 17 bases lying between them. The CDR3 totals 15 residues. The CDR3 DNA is TGTGCCAGCAGCTTTGTGGGGGACACGGCCCACGAGCAGTACTTC. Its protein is CASSFVGDTAHEQYF.

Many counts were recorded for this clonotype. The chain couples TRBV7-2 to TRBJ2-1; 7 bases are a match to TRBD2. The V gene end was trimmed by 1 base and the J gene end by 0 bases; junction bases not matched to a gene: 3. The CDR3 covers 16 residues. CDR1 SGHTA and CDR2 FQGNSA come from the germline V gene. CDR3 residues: CASSLEGTNSYNEQFF. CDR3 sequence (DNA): TGTGCCAGCAGCTTAGAAGGGACTAACTCCTACAATGAGCAGTTCTTC.

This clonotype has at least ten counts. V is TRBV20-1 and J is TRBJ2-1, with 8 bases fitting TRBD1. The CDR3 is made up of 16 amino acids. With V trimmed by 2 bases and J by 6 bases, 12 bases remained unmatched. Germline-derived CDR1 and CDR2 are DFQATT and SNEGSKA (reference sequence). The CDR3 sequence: CSARKNSGTGGNEQFF. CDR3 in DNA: TGCAGTGCTAGAAAGAACTCCGGGACAGGAGGCAATGAGCAGTTCTTC.

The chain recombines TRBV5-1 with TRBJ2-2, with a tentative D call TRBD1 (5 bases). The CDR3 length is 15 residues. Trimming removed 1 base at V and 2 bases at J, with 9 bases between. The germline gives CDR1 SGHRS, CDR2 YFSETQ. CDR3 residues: CASSLTGKNTGELFF. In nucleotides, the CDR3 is TGCGCCAGCAGCTTGACAGGAAAAAACACCGGGGAGCTGTTTTTT.

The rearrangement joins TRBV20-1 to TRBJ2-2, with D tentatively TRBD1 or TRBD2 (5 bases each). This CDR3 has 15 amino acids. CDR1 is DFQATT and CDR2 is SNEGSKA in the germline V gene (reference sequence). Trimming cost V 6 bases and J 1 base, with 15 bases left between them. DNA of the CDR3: TGCAGTGCCGACCAAGGGACGCGGAACACCGGGGAGCTGTTTTTT. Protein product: CSADQGTRNTGELFF.